The 22 T cell receptor beta chains below all came from one sample that was sequenced in a study of shared clonotypes between healthy human individuals. Libraries were prepared by immunoSEQ multiplex PCR; TCRdb keeps only in-frame clonotypes and omits some of them. The repertoire holds about 2,200,000 clones, with under 95% as singletons. Only CD45RO-negative cells positively selected for CCR7 counted as naive CD8 cells, so terminally differentiated effector memory CD45RA+ cells were excluded. Sequencing used naive CD8+ T cells from PBMCs. The source is a man in his late teens or twenties in good health. Some clones in this sample may be carry-over from other donors' samples.

Concerning this clone: Additional DNA sequences in this sample encode the identical CDR3. The V call is TRBV19, the J call TRBJ1-1; D is uncertain. This CDR3 is 13 amino acids long. The V gene lost 3 bases and the J gene lost 1 base, with 6 bases spanning the gap. CDR1 is LNHDA, CDR2 SQIVND, per germline (reference sequence). CDR3 sequence (DNA): TGTGCCAGTAGTATCCGCCCGAACACTGAAGCTTTCTTT. Residues: CASSIRPNTEAFF.

J is TRBJ1-3 and V is TRBV27; D might be TRBD1 (5 bases). This CDR3 has 15 amino acids. With 5 bases removed from V and 0 bases from J, the gap between germline ends came to 11 bases. Per germline, CDR1 MNHEY and CDR2 SMNVEV (reference sequence). CDR3 region: CASSPGGFSGNTIYF. CDR3 nucleotides: TGTGCCAGCAGTCCGGGGGGATTCTCTGGAAACACCATATATTTT.

V gene TRBV10-3 combines with J gene TRBJ2-7; TRBD1 matches at 10 bases. J was trimmed by 2 bases and V by 4 bases; bases with no gene match: 2. The CDR3 is 14 amino acids. Looked up from germline, CDR1 is ENHRY and CDR2 is SYGVKD. The CDR3 nucleotides read TGTGCCATCAGTGTGGGACAGGGGACCTACGAGCAGTACTTC. Protein product: CAISVGQGTYEQYF.

This sequence joins TRBV10-2 and TRBJ2-5, with 11 positions matching TRBD1. J was trimmed by 2 bases and V by 4 bases; bases with no gene match: 6. Germline V gives CDR1 WSHSY, CDR2 SAAADI. The CDR3 is 16 residues long. This CDR3 reads CASSARTGGTQETQYF. The CDR3 DNA reads TGCGCCAGCAGTGCGAGGACAGGGGGCACACAAGAGACCCAGTACTTC.

This chain connects TRBV5-1 to TRBJ2-7; TRBD1 matches at 8 bases. This CDR3 spans 14 amino acids. Germline V gene data show CDR1 as SGHRS and CDR2 as YFSETQ. V was pared by 3 bases and J by 7 bases, with 9 bases of the junction left unmatched. The CDR3 bases are TGCGCCAGCAGCTCCCGACAGGGGACTTGGGAGCAGTACTTC. Encoded protein: CASSSRQGTWEQYF.

The chain couples TRBV9 to TRBJ2-3; D gene unclear. The CDR3 contains 13 residues. Trimming removed 0 bases from V and 6 bases from J, with 8 bases in between. CDR1 and CDR2 from the germline V gene are SGDLS and YYNGEE. The CDR3 reads CASSVGAHDTQYF. The CDR3 coding sequence is TGTGCCAGCAGCGTAGGGGCGCACGATACGCAGTATTTT.

This CDR3 is CASSALRDSLRVAASYEQYF. The CDR3 region has the DNA TGTGCCAGCTCAGCTCTTCGGGACAGCCTTAGGGTAGCGGCATCCTACGAGCAGTACTTC. The gene calls are TRBV5-5 and TRBJ2-7, with D perhaps TRBD1 (7 bases). This CDR3 has 20 residues. From germline, CDR1 is SGHKS and CDR2 YYEKEE (reference sequence). Trimming stripped 7 bases from V and 1 base from J, with 33 bases between.

The V call is TRBV27, the J call TRBJ2-7; D is possibly TRBD1 (5 bases). V was clipped by 3 bases and J by 7 bases, with 19 bases between them. The CDR3 has 15 amino acids. The germline CDR1 and CDR2 sequences are MNHEY and SMNVEV (reference sequence). CDR3 in DNA: TGTGCCAGCAGTTTTCTCAGGGCCCAACAAGGGGAGCAGTACTTC. Translating gives CASSFLRAQQGEQYF.

The chain links TRBV10-3 to TRBJ2-2, with 7 bases identical to TRBD1. The junction had 4 bases not matched to a gene; V was cut back by 0 bases and J by 6 bases. Germline CDR1 reads ENHRY; CDR2 reads SYGVKD. The CDR3 contains 15 residues. CDR3 nucleotide sequence: TGTGCCATCAGTGAGTCTAGGGACAGTTCCGGGGAGCTGTTTTTT. Translation: CAISESRDSSGELFF.

The chain has TRBV27 and TRBJ2-7, with 8 positions matching TRBD2. Germline lookup yields CDR1 MNHEY and CDR2 SMNVEV (reference sequence). V lost 6 bases to trimming and J lost 0 bases; unmatched junction nucleotides: 13. The CDR3 length is 17 residues. CDR3 region: CASSPLTLAGISYEQYF. As DNA, the CDR3 is TGTGCCAGCAGCCCACTTACGTTAGCGGGGATCTCCTACGAGCAGTACTTC.

The V call is TRBV6-1, the J call TRBJ1-1; D is possibly TRBD1 (6 bases). This CDR3 has 18 residues. The V gene lost 2 bases and the J gene lost 1 base, with 20 bases spanning the gap. Germline V CDR1 and CDR2: MNHNS, SASEGT. CDR3 region: CASSEKISTWTANTEAFF. Written as DNA, the CDR3 is TGTGCCAGCAGTGAAAAAATCTCCACCTGGACAGCGAACACTGAAGCTTTCTTT.

V and J are TRBV4-1 and TRBJ2-1; D possibly matches TRBD1 or TRBD2 (6 bases each). Per germline, CDR1 MGHRA and CDR2 YSYEKL. The CDR3 covers 14 residues. The V and J ends lost 5 bases and 8 bases respectively, with 16 bases between them. The CDR3 is CASSMGGELDEQFF. CDR3 DNA: TGCGCCAGCAGCATGGGGGGCGAATTGGATGAGCAGTTCTTC.

The chain joins TRBV30 to TRBJ2-7; D unclear. Trimming took off 7 bases at V and 5 bases at J, with 21 bases between the two ends. From germline, CDR1 is GTSNPN and CDR2 SVGIG (reference sequence). The CDR3 runs to 14 residues. CDR3 residues: CALRPDWAAHEQYF. CDR3 bases: TGTGCCTTGCGCCCCGACTGGGCCGCCCACGAGCAGTACTTC.

The chain carries TRBV4-1 and TRBJ2-2; D perhaps matches TRBD2 (5 bases). The germline V gene encodes CDR1 MGHRA and CDR2 YSYEKL. Trimming stripped 2 bases from V and 3 bases from J, with 10 bases between. CDR3 size: 15 residues. The CDR3 nucleotides read TGCGCCAGCAGCCAAAGGGAGTCCGACACCGGGGAGCTGTTTTTT. Translated: CASSQRESDTGELFF.

The chain couples TRBV28 to TRBJ2-6; D is unclear. CDR1 is MDHEN and CDR2 is SYDVKM in the germline V gene. The CDR3 runs 13 residues. Trimming cost V 6 bases and J 9 bases, with 12 bases left between them. The CDR3 region is CASSVLESNVLTF. As DNA, the CDR3 is TGTGCCAGCAGCGTCCTGGAGAGCAACGTCCTGACTTTC.

The rearrangement uses TRBV5-1 and TRBJ2-3; the D call may be TRBD1 or TRBD2 (5 bases each). V gave up 0 bases and J gave up 0 bases, with 14 bases separating them. The CDR3 runs to 17 residues. Germline V lookup: CDR1 SGHRS, CDR2 YFSETQ. The CDR3 region is CASSLGNRGRSTDTQYF. The CDR3 DNA follows: TGCGCCAGCAGCTTGGGAAATCGGGGCCGGAGCACAGATACGCAGTATTTT.

V gene TRBV5-1 combines with J gene TRBJ1-1; TRBD1 matches 7 bases. Losses at the gene ends were 3 bases for V and 6 bases for J; bases not matched to a gene: 14. Germline lookup yields CDR1 SGHRS and CDR2 YFSETQ. There are 16 residues in the CDR3. CDR3 nucleotide sequence: TGCGCCAGCAGCTCCCCGACCAGGGGGGGACTCCCTGAAGCTTTCTTT. The encoded protein is CASSSPTRGGLPEAFF.

The chain is built from TRBV27 and TRBJ1-1; 8 bases line up with TRBD1. The germline V gene has CDR1 MNHEY and CDR2 SMNVEV (reference sequence). J was trimmed by 6 bases and V by 1 base; bases with no gene match: 13. This CDR3 region has 17 residues. The CDR3 DNA is TGTGCCAGCAGTTTATTGGTCGGGACAGGTCCGAGGGCTGAAGCTTTCTTT. Protein: CASSLLVGTGPRAEAFF.

This clone was found once. The DNA for the CDR3 is TGTGCCAGCAGCCCGGGGCGTAGGGACTATGGCTACACCTTC. Its translation: CASSPGRRDYGYTF. The gene calls are TRBV6-5 and TRBJ1-2; TRBD1 might be the D (5 bases). The CDR3 spans 14 residues. Trimming took off 6 bases at V and 3 bases at J, with 14 bases between the two ends. CDR1 is MNHEY and CDR2 is SVGAGI in the germline V gene.

The gene calls are TRBV7-9 and TRBJ1-5; D gene unclear. CDR1 SEHNR and CDR2 FQNEAQ come from the germline V gene (reference sequence). V dropped 1 base and J dropped 4 bases, with 5 bases sitting between them. The CDR3 consists of 13 residues. CDR3 sequence reads: CASSLEWNQPQHF. Written as DNA, the CDR3 is TGTGCCAGCAGCTTAGAGTGGAATCAGCCCCAGCATTTT.

The chain carries TRBV7-8 and TRBJ2-1; 7 bases match TRBD1. The CDR3 consists of 14 residues. Germline CDR1 is SGHVS and CDR2 is FQNEAQ. V was clipped by 5 bases and J by 6 bases; unmatched bases: 7. The CDR3, as DNA: TGTGCCAGCAGCCTGGGACAGTGGGGCAATGAGCAGTTCTTC. The encoded protein is CASSLGQWGNEQFF.

The V and J genes are TRBV29-1 and TRBJ2-1; D possibly matches TRBD1 or TRBD2 (6 bases each). Germline CDR1 reads SQVTM; CDR2 reads ANQGSEA. CDR3 length: 16 residues. V was clipped by 6 bases and J by 0 bases, with 18 bases between them. CDR3 residues: CSVGAGGTSSYNEQFF. In DNA form, the CDR3 reads TGCAGCGTGGGGGCGGGCGGGACGAGCTCCTACAATGAGCAGTTCTTC.